These 28 T cell receptor beta chains came from one sample sequenced in a study of shared clonotypes between healthy human individuals. Sequencing was performed with immunoSEQ multiplex PCR; in TCRdb, only in-frame clones are kept and a portion is missing. In the table there are approximately 500,000 clones, about 72% of which are singletons. Sequenced: PBMCs. The receptors come from a woman between 40 and 55 years old in good health. Some clones in this sample may be carry-over from other donors' samples.

The chain uses TRBV9 and TRBJ2-3; 9 bases match TRBD2. Losses at the gene ends were 2 bases for V and 0 bases for J; bases not matched to a gene: 7. CDR3 length: 17 amino acids. The germline V gene has CDR1 SGDLS and CDR2 YYNGEE. The CDR3 loop is CASSVGRLAESTDTQYF. The CDR3 nucleotides read TGTGCCAGCAGCGTGGGGAGACTAGCGGAAAGCACAGATACGCAGTATTTT.

The chain links TRBV5-1 to TRBJ2-1, with 9 bases lining up with TRBD2. The V and J ends lost 0 bases and 7 bases, in that order; junction bases with no gene match: 8. Germline CDR1 reads SGHRS; CDR2 reads YFSETQ. The CDR3 is 16 residues long. CDR3 residues: CASSLEGLAGLNEQFF. In DNA form, the CDR3 reads TGCGCCAGCAGCTTGGAGGGCCTAGCGGGATTAAATGAGCAGTTCTTC.

This clone was seen a single time. The J gene is TRBJ2-1, the V gene TRBV13; no clear D. V lost 3 bases, J lost 8 bases, and 14 bases lay in between. This CDR3 comprises 14 residues. Germline V gives CDR1 PRHDT, CDR2 FYEKMQ (reference sequence). CDR3 in DNA: TGTGCCAGCAGCTTTCAGTTTGACCGGGATGAGCAGTTCTTC. This gives the protein CASSFQFDRDEQFF.

This sequence joins TRBV18 and TRBJ1-1; 8 nucleotides align to TRBD1. Germline CDR1 is KGHSH and CDR2 is LQKENI. CDR3 size: 14 residues. Trimming at V came to 4 bases and at J to 1 base, leaving 2 bases not matched to a gene. CDR3 nucleotide sequence: TGTGCCAGCTCACTCCAGGGGGCGAACACTGAAGCTTTCTTT. Encoded protein: CASSLQGANTEAFF.

The chain links TRBV9 to TRBJ1-3, with D possibly TRBD1 on 6 matching bases. The CDR3 consists of 19 residues. V dropped 2 bases and J dropped 1 base, with 22 bases sitting between them. Germline CDR1 reads SGDLS; CDR2 reads YYNGEE. The CDR3 region is CASSVEGFGGTPSGNTIYF. CDR3 in DNA: TGTGCCAGCAGCGTGGAGGGGTTCGGGGGCACACCTTCTGGAAACACCATATATTTT.

J is TRBJ1-3 and V is TRBV6-6; 9 nucleotides align to TRBD1. CDR3 size: 16 residues. Germline CDR1 MNHNY, CDR2 SVGAGI (reference sequence). V lost 7 bases to trimming and J lost 0 bases; unmatched junction nucleotides: 7. The CDR3 DNA reads as TGTGCCAGCACCGGGACAGGGACCCGCTCTGGAAACACCATATATTTT. As protein: CASTGTGTRSGNTIYF.

About this clone: At one end, the junction sequence differs from germline, possibly due to a read error. The V gene is TRBV27, the J gene TRBJ2-7; 7 bases align to TRBD2. Per the germline V gene, CDR1 is MNHEY and CDR2 is SMNVEV (reference sequence). There are 15 residues in the CDR3. This chain's CDR3 is CASNPSAGVSNEQYF. Written as DNA, the CDR3 is TGTGCCAGCAACCCCAGCGCGGGAGTCTCCAACGAGCAGTACTTC.

J is TRBJ1-2 and V is TRBV9; possibly TRBD1 for D (5 bases). V was cut by 3 bases and J by 4 bases, with 16 bases left in between. Germline CDR1 and CDR2: SGDLS and YYNGEE. The CDR3 loop spans 15 amino acids. CDR3 residues: CASSAGQGSAYGYTF. The CDR3 DNA sequence: TGTGCCAGCAGCGCGGGGCAGGGTAGCGCCTATGGCTACACCTTC.

The chain links TRBV14 to TRBJ2-1; D possibly corresponds to TRBD1 (6 bases). V was pared by 1 base and J by 3 bases, with 13 bases between. The CDR3 is made up of 16 amino acids. CDR1 and CDR2 from the germline V gene are SGHDN and FVKESK. CDR3 sequence reads: CASSQAGEYYYNEQFF. In DNA, the CDR3 is TGTGCCAGCAGCCAAGCAGGGGAGTACTACTACAATGAGCAGTTCTTC.

With regard to this clone: At one boundary the junction diverges from the germline segment, which might be a read error. The CDR3 protein is CASSPEGGGEETQYF. Here the CDR3 DNA reads TGTGCTAGCAGCCCTGAGGGGGGGGGAGAAGAGACCCAGTACTTC. The chain employs TRBV7-7 and TRBJ2-5; tentatively, D is TRBD2 (7 bases). There are 15 residues in the CDR3. CDR1 and CDR2 (germline): SSHAT, FNYEAQ (reference sequence).

In nucleotides, the CDR3 is TGTGCCAGCAGCTCGGGGGCGGGCCCCAGCTCCTACAATGAGCAGTTCTTC. This sequence encodes CASSSGAGPSSYNEQFF. This chain connects TRBV5-4 to TRBJ2-1; D could derive from TRBD1 or TRBD2 (6 bases each). Trimming stripped 3 bases from V and 0 bases from J, with 16 bases between. Per germline, CDR1 SGHNT and CDR2 YYREEE (reference sequence). The CDR3 covers 17 residues.

The chain uses TRBV6-4 and TRBJ2-2; a possible D gene is TRBD1 (5 bases). The CDR3 runs 16 residues. Trimming removed 5 bases at V and 4 bases at J, with 17 bases between. CDR1 is MRHNA, CDR2 SNTAGT, per germline. CDR3 region: CASSPVSGALTGELFF. In DNA, the CDR3 is TGTGCCAGCAGTCCCGTCTCTGGGGCTCTCACCGGGGAGCTGTTTTTT.

This chain joins TRBV30 and TRBJ2-2; 9 bases are shared with TRBD1. Germline-derived CDR1 and CDR2 are GTSNPN and SVGIG (reference sequence). The CDR3 totals 14 residues. The J segment lost 6 bases and the V segment lost 2 bases, leaving 4 bases of the junction unmatched. CDR3 DNA: TGTGCCTGGAGTTGGACAGGGGTGGCCGGGGAGCTGTTTTTT. It codes for CAWSWTGVAGELFF.

The V and J genes are TRBV10-1 and TRBJ2-5; D is unresolved. The CDR3 totals 14 residues. Germline V CDR1 and CDR2: WNHNN, SYGVQD (reference sequence). The V gene lost 3 bases and the J gene lost 1 base, with 9 bases spanning the gap. The CDR3 reads CASSDQRLQETQYF. Here the CDR3 DNA reads TGCGCCAGCAGTGATCAGAGGCTCCAAGAGACCCAGTACTTC.

This clone appeared a single time. The chain employs TRBV7-8 and TRBJ1-5; D is possibly TRBD1 (5 bases). Germline lookup yields CDR1 SGHVS and CDR2 FQNEAQ. With 5 bases removed from V and 4 bases from J, the gap between germline ends came to 9 bases. This CDR3 has 13 residues. The CDR3 bases are TGTGCCAGCAGCACCAGGGAAAATCAGCCCCAGCATTTT. This sequence encodes CASSTRENQPQHF.

This sequence joins TRBV27 and TRBJ1-2; D might be TRBD1 (6 bases). This CDR3 has 13 residues. Germline V gene sequence: CDR1 MNHEY, CDR2 SMNVEV (reference sequence). Trimming took off 6 bases at V and 6 bases at J, with 14 bases between the two ends. The chain's CDR3 is CASRTQGWDGYTF. The CDR3 region has the DNA TGTGCCAGCAGGACACAGGGATGGGATGGCTACACCTTC.

Points on this clone: This probably arose from a read error, given a far larger clone one base away. The same CDR3 is also encoded by other DNA sequences in this sample. The chain is built from TRBV11-2 and TRBJ2-5; TRBD2 matches at 12 bases. V lost 1 base, J lost 6 bases, and 12 bases stayed unmatched. Germline-derived CDR1 and CDR2 are SGHAT and FQNNGV. This CDR3 has 18 amino acids. The DNA for the CDR3 is TGTGCCAGCAGCTTAGGCGGCCTAGCGGGAGGGCCGGGTAAGACCCAGTACTTC. Its translation is CASSLGGLAGGPGKTQYF.

The V gene is TRBV7-2, the J gene TRBJ2-7; D call uncertain. The germline V and J ends were trimmed by 1 base and 3 bases, with 7 bases remaining between them. The germline V gene encodes CDR1 SGHTA and CDR2 FQGNSA. The CDR3 is 13 amino acids. CDR3 in DNA: TGTGCCAGCAGCTTAGGGCCATTCTACGAGCAGTACTTC. This codes for CASSLGPFYEQYF.

The chain carries TRBV7-3 and TRBJ2-6; unclear D gene. V was clipped by 9 bases and J by 0 bases, with 6 bases between them. Germline assignment: CDR1 SGHTA and CDR2 FQGTGA. The CDR3 has 13 residues. This CDR3 reads CASSVSGANVLTF. DNA for the CDR3: TGTGCCAGTTCGGTCTCTGGGGCCAACGTCCTGACTTTC.

The chain combines TRBV5-1 with TRBJ1-1; D not certain. CDR1 is SGHRS and CDR2 is YFSETQ in the germline V gene. The CDR3 extends over 12 amino acids. V was shortened by 0 bases and J by 8 bases, with 8 bases between the two germline ends. CDR3: CASSLAGQEAFF. The CDR3 nucleotides read TGCGCCAGCAGCTTGGCCGGTCAGGAAGCTTTCTTT.

This chain joins TRBV12-5 and TRBJ2-1, with 8 bases that match TRBD1. The germline CDR1 and CDR2 sequences are LGHNT and FRNRAP. Germline trimming cut 7 bases from V and 0 bases from J; bases unmatched to any gene: 8. This CDR3 comprises 16 residues. CDR3 nucleotides: TGTGCTAGTGCCCCCGGACAGGGCTACTCCTACAATGAGCAGTTCTTC. Translating it yields CASAPGQGYSYNEQFF.

This clone was recorded many times. CDR3 nucleotide sequence: TGTGCCAGCAGCTTAGGGACGGGAGAGGGGACCGGGGAGCTGTTTTTT. Its protein product is CASSLGTGEGTGELFF. This chain joins TRBV7-7 and TRBJ2-2, with D perhaps TRBD2 (6 bases). V dropped 1 base and J dropped 5 bases, with 14 bases sitting between them. In germline, CDR1 is SSHAT, CDR2 FNYEAQ (reference sequence). CDR3 length: 16 amino acids.

This clone was observed once. The V call is TRBV28, the J call TRBJ2-7; possible D gene TRBD2, 5 bases. Trimming cost V 7 bases and J 4 bases, with 11 bases left between them. The germline CDR1 and CDR2 sequences are MDHEN and SYDVKM. The CDR3 is 12 residues long. This CDR3 reads CASTSGSYEQYF. The CDR3 bases are TGTGCCAGCACCTCGGGAAGTTACGAGCAGTACTTC.

V is TRBV6-7 and J is TRBJ2-1; TRBD2 agrees at 11 bases. TRBV6-7 is recorded as an ORF, its role being uncertain. V dropped 3 bases and J dropped 4; count of bases not matched to a gene: 5. This CDR3 region has 16 residues. For the CDR3, the DNA is TGTGCCAGCAGTTATTGGGGGACTAGCGGATACAATGAGCAGTTCTTC. This codes for CASSYWGTSGYNEQFF.

The chain couples TRBV19 to TRBJ2-7; 9 bases are a match to TRBD2. Per germline, CDR1 LNHDA and CDR2 SQIVND (reference sequence). The V segment lost 4 bases and the J segment 6 bases; nucleotides outside the gene matches: 22. The CDR3 loop spans 19 amino acids. CDR3 residues: CASSKWELSGGRAMIEQYF. Written as DNA, the CDR3 is TGTGCCAGTAGTAAATGGGAACTAAGTGGCGGGAGGGCCATGATCGAGCAGTACTTC.

The CDR3 loop reads CASSSTRGGNTEAFF. The CDR3 nucleotides read TGTGCCAGCAGCTCAACTAGGGGGGGAAACACTGAAGCTTTCTTT. The rearrangement links TRBV9 to TRBJ1-1; TRBD1 is a possible D gene (6 bases). Trimming shortened V by 4 bases and J by 2 bases, and 15 bases separated the two germline ends. Germline V gives CDR1 SGDLS, CDR2 YYNGEE. The CDR3 loop spans 15 amino acids.

The chain couples TRBV5-4 to TRBJ1-2; the D is unclear. V gave up 0 bases and J gave up 4 bases, with 16 bases separating them. Germline V gene data show CDR1 as SGHNT and CDR2 as YYREEE (reference sequence). The CDR3 length is 16 residues. This CDR3 is CASSLERVDPIYGYTF. The CDR3 DNA reads TGTGCCAGCAGCTTGGAACGGGTCGACCCTATCTATGGCTACACCTTC.

This clone was seen a single time. The rearrangement links TRBV5-4 to TRBJ2-2; TRBD1 agrees at 8 bases. The CDR3 runs to 15 residues. The germline CDR1 and CDR2 sequences are SGHNT and YYREEE (reference sequence). The V gene end was trimmed by 0 bases and the J gene end by 5 bases; junction bases not matched to a gene: 3. The DNA of the CDR3 is TGTGCCAGCAGCTTGGCCAACAGGGGGACCGGGGAGCTGTTTTTT. This codes for CASSLANRGTGELFF.